Presented here are 31 T cell receptor beta chains from one specimen sequenced in a study of early T cells in non-severe SARS-CoV-2 infection. Each CDR3 protein gets one entry after TCRdb re-called the 5' RACE reads with MiXCR. In the table there are 53,000 or so distinct CDR3 sequences, approximately 8.1% of which are singletons. The material sequenced was whole blood. The receptors come from an adult who was a healthcare worker with PCR-confirmed SARS-CoV-2 infection or an uninfected control (not recorded which).

This clonotype has at least ten counts. This chain links TRBV28 with TRBJ1-2, with 9 bases that match TRBD1. The CDR3 is 13 amino acids. Germline trimming cut 4 bases from V and 9 bases from J; bases unmatched to any gene: 6. Germline CDR1 is MDHEN and CDR2 is SYDVKM. This chain's CDR3 is CASSWGTGMSYTF. CDR3 nucleotide sequence: TGTGCCAGCAGTTGGGGGACAGGGATGAGCTACACCTTC.

In DNA form, the CDR3 reads TGTGCCAGCACCCGGTACAGGGGCGGTGAGCAGTTCTTC. Protein product: CASTRYRGGEQFF. The chain combines TRBV13 with TRBJ2-1; 7 bases are a match to TRBD1. V trimming: 7 bases; J trimming: 9 bases; junction bases outside the gene matches: 9. Germline V gives CDR1 PRHDT, CDR2 FYEKMQ (reference sequence). CDR3 size: 13 residues.

The chain carries TRBV7-2 and TRBJ2-1, with TRBD2 identical over 9 bases. The V gene's germline CDR1 is SGHTA and CDR2 FQGNSA. The V and J ends lost 5 bases and 6 bases, in that order; junction bases with no gene match: 11. The CDR3 has 16 residues. CDR3 nucleotides: TGTGCCAGCAGCGCCCAAGCGGGGGGCCACTTCAATGAGCAGTTCTTC. This gives the protein CASSAQAGGHFNEQFF.

This clonotype appeared many times. This rearrangement joins TRBV29-1 to TRBJ2-7, with D possibly matching TRBD1 (6 bases). The V gene's germline CDR1 is SQVTM and CDR2 ANQGSEA. V lost 0 bases and J lost 6, with 12 bases in between. CDR3 size: 13 residues. The CDR3 reads CSVEDRGTGEQYF. CDR3 in DNA: TGCAGCGTTGAAGATAGGGGGACGGGCGAGCAGTACTTC.

This clonotype was seen repeatedly, ten times or more. This rearrangement joins TRBV19 to TRBJ1-2; a weak D match, TRBD1 (6 bases). V was clipped by 3 bases and J by 4 bases, with 12 bases between them. In germline, CDR1 is LNHDA, CDR2 SQIVND (reference sequence). The CDR3 totals 14 residues. CDR3 loop: CASSISTGPYGYTF. CDR3 coding DNA: TGTGCCAGTAGTATTTCTACAGGGCCCTATGGCTACACCTTC.

This clonotype was detected many times. The gene calls are TRBV9 and TRBJ2-3; 16 nucleotides line up with TRBD2. The CDR3 spans 18 residues. J gave up 3 bases and V 6 bases, and 10 bases lay outside the gene matches. Germline CDR1 and CDR2: SGDLS and YYNGEE. CDR3 loop: CASTPGTSGGAGTDTQYF. CDR3 DNA sequence: TGTGCCAGCACCCCTGGGACTAGCGGGGGGGCAGGGACAGATACGCAGTATTTT.

This clonotype was counted at least ten times. The CDR3 here is CASSIGGDRTHNEQFF. CDR3 nucleotides: TGTGCCAGTAGTATAGGGGGGGACAGGACCCACAATGAGCAGTTCTTC. V gene TRBV19 combines with J gene TRBJ2-1, with 8 bases that match TRBD1. CDR3 size: 16 residues. CDR1 LNHDA and CDR2 SQIVND come from the germline V gene (reference sequence). V lost 1 base to trimming and J lost 5 bases; unmatched junction nucleotides: 7.

The chain carries TRBV12-3 or TRBV12-4 and TRBJ2-7; D remains unclear. V lost 3 bases and J 5 bases, leaving 14 bases between the germline ends. This CDR3 is 14 amino acids long. The CDR3 DNA follows: TGTGCCAGCAGTTTTTCCAGCCTGCCCCACGAGCAGTACTTC. The encoded protein is CASSFSSLPHEQYF.

This clonotype was counted at least ten times. A junction boundary mismatches the germline segment, possibly from a read error. The chain uses TRBV3-1 and TRBJ1-1; the D is unclear. Germline lookup yields CDR1 LGHDT and CDR2 YNNKEL (reference sequence). The CDR3 is made up of 13 amino acids. Here the CDR3 reads CASSQGLNTEAFF. CDR3 nucleotides: TGCGCCAGCAGCCAAGGTTTGAACACTGAAGCTTTCTTT.

This sequence joins TRBV27 and TRBJ1-1; TRBD1 matches 9 bases. CDR1 is MNHEY and CDR2 is SMNVEV in the germline V gene (reference sequence). The CDR3 runs 16 residues. V lost 5 bases, J lost 5 bases, and 12 bases stayed unmatched. In DNA, the CDR3 is TGTGCCAGCAGTCTGGGGACAGGGAGGAAATTTACTGAAGCTTTCTTT. Translating it yields CASSLGTGRKFTEAFF.

This clonotype occurred a few times. The junction shows a germline mismatch at one end, possibly a read error. The chain recombines TRBV11-2 with TRBJ1-1, with no clear D. The germline V gene has CDR1 SGHAT and CDR2 FQNNGV. CDR3 length equals 13 residues. CDR3 residues: CASTLNLETEAFF. The CDR3 nucleotides read TGTGCCAGCACCTTAAACCTAGAAACTGAAGCTTTCTTT.

This clonotype was recorded at least ten times. This chain links TRBV7-2 with TRBJ1-2; TRBD1 matches 7 bases. The ends lost 11 bases at V and 2 bases at J; junction bases unmatched: 5. Germline lookup yields CDR1 SGHTA and CDR2 FQGNSA. The CDR3 length is 12 residues. CDR3 residues: CAGQQGNYGYTF. In nucleotides, the CDR3 is TGTGCCGGACAACAGGGGAACTATGGCTACACCTTC. Complete variable domain (other parts from reference TRBV7-2 and TRBJ1-2): GAGVSQSPSNKVTEKGKDVELRCDPISGHTALYWYRQSLGQGLEFLIYFQGNSAPDKSGLPSDRFSAERTGGSVSTLTIQRTQQEDSAVYLCAGQQGNYGYTFGSGTRLTVV.

This clonotype was picked up a small number of times. The J gene is TRBJ2-7, the V gene TRBV11-2, with TRBD1 as a possible D gene (6 bases). Germline loops: CDR1 SGHAT, CDR2 FQNNGV. The CDR3 is made up of 16 amino acids. V dropped 5 bases and J dropped 7 bases, with 24 bases sitting between them. The CDR3 sequence is CASSPDRTLGLGEQYF. The CDR3 region has the DNA TGTGCCAGCAGCCCCGACAGGACCCTAGGGTTGGGGGAGCAGTACTTC.

This clonotype was found many times. The genes are TRBV9 and TRBJ2-7; no clear D. The CDR3 has 14 residues. Trimming removed 4 bases at V and 4 bases at J, with 15 bases between. The germline gives CDR1 SGDLS, CDR2 YYNGEE. CDR3 amino acids: CASSSRSYGYEQYF. CDR3 nucleotides: TGTGCCAGCAGCTCCCGTAGTTATGGGTACGAGCAGTACTTC. Full variable domain (missing parts from reference TRBV9 and TRBJ2-7): DSGVTQTPKHLITATGQRVTLRCSPRSGDLSVYWYQQSLDQGLQFLIQYYNGEERAKGNILERFSAQQFPDLHSELNLSSLELGDSALYFCASSSRSYGYEQYFGPGTRLTVT.

In this sample, this clonotype turned up many times. This chain connects TRBV7-9 to TRBJ1-1; D is perhaps TRBD1 (6 bases). V was clipped by 3 bases and J by 4 bases, with 12 bases between them. The germline V gene encodes CDR1 SEHNR and CDR2 FQNEAQ (reference sequence). The CDR3 contains 14 residues. CDR3 nucleotides: TGTGCCAGCAGCTTTCCACAGGGAAGCACTGAAGCTTTCTTT. It specifies CASSFPQGSTEAFF.

The chain joins TRBV9 to TRBJ2-7; D possibly corresponds to TRBD2 (6 bases). The V gene's germline CDR1 is SGDLS and CDR2 YYNGEE. V lost 2 bases and J lost 3, with 12 bases in between. CDR3 length: 14 residues. DNA of the CDR3: TGTGCCAGCAGCGTCGAGGGGCGGGACTACGAGCAGTACTTC. It codes for CASSVEGRDYEQYF. Supplemented by reference TRBV9 and TRBJ2-7, the full variable domain reads DSGVTQTPKHLITATGQRVTLRCSPRSGDLSVYWYQQSLDQGLQFLIQYYNGEERAKGNILERFSAQQFPDLHSELNLSSLELGDSALYFCASSVEGRDYEQYFGPGTRLTVT.

The chain uses TRBV7-7 and TRBJ2-2, with no clear D. V lost 4 bases to trimming and J lost 2 bases, with 17 bases between them. In germline, CDR1 is SSHAT, CDR2 FNYEAQ (reference sequence). CDR3 length equals 17 residues. CDR3 amino acids: CASSSGRNTPNTGELFF. In DNA form, the CDR3 reads TGTGCCAGCAGCTCCGGACGGAACACCCCTAACACCGGGGAGCTGTTTTTT. Drawing the rest from reference TRBV7-7 and TRBJ2-2, the complete variable domain is GAGVSQSPRYKVTKRGQDVTLRCDPISSHATLYWYQQALGQGPEFLTYFNYEAQPDKSGLPSDRFSAERPEGSISTLTIQRTEQRDSAMYRCASSSGRNTPNTGELFFGEGSRLTVL.

There are many counts of this clonotype. The chain links TRBV6-6 to TRBJ1-4; TRBD1 might be the D (6 bases). Trimming stripped 6 bases from V and 8 bases from J, with 19 bases between. The length of the CDR3 is 15 residues. Germline CDR1 MNHNY, CDR2 SVGAGI (reference sequence). The CDR3 loop reads CASRIRAGGHEKLFF. CDR3 nucleotide sequence: TGTGCCAGCAGAATTCGTGCCGGGGGGCACGAAAAACTGTTTTTT.

This clonotype has a count of ten or more. The CDR3 here is CSATGQGRGTEAFF. The CDR3 DNA reads TGCAGTGCTACTGGACAGGGCCGGGGCACTGAAGCTTTCTTT. The chain combines TRBV20-1 with TRBJ1-1; 8 nucleotides align to TRBD1. Per the germline V gene, CDR1 is DFQATT and CDR2 is SNEGSKA (reference sequence). The CDR3 spans 14 residues. Trimming at V came to 4 bases and at J to 4 bases, leaving 8 bases not matched to a gene.

This clonotype was observed a few times. J is TRBJ1-1 and V is TRBV12-3 or TRBV12-4, with D possibly TRBD1 on 5 matching bases. V was trimmed by 0 bases and J by 5 bases, leaving 13 bases between them. There are 15 residues in the CDR3. The CDR3 sequence is CASSLAVGVGTEAFF. In nucleotides, the CDR3 is TGTGCCAGCAGTTTAGCTGTGGGGGTGGGAACTGAAGCTTTCTTT.

The chain joins TRBV29-1 to TRBJ2-3; a weak D match, TRBD1 (6 bases). The CDR3 sequence is 16 residues long. The germline gives CDR1 SQVTM, CDR2 ANQGSEA. The V gene lost 1 base and the J gene lost 2 bases, with 16 bases spanning the gap. For the CDR3, the DNA is TGCAGCGTTGAAGGGCACAGGGAAGGGGACACAGATACGCAGTATTTT. Residues: CSVEGHREGDTDTQYF.

This rearrangement joins TRBV5-5 to TRBJ2-3; 12 bases agree with TRBD1. The V gene end was trimmed by 4 bases and the J gene end by 2 bases; junction bases not matched to a gene: 5. Germline assignment: CDR1 SGHKS and CDR2 YYEKEE (reference sequence). The CDR3 totals 16 residues. The CDR3: CASSPGQGAFTDTQYF. The CDR3 DNA reads TGTGCCAGCAGCCCGGGACAGGGGGCCTTCACAGATACGCAGTATTTT.

This clonotype was detected a few times. V is TRBV2 and J is TRBJ2-2; no clear D gene. Trimming cost V 7 bases and J 1 base, with 10 bases left between them. The length of the CDR3 is 14 residues. CDR1 SNHLY and CDR2 FYNNEI come from the germline V gene. CDR3 sequence (DNA): TGTGCCAGCATAATCCTAGGGAACACCGGGGAGCTGTTTTTT. This codes for CASIILGNTGELFF.

Sample share makes this clonotype medium-sized. The V call is TRBV28, the J call TRBJ2-1; 7 nucleotides align to TRBD2. CDR1 and CDR2 (germline): MDHEN, SYDVKM. The CDR3 is 19 residues long. The V gene end was trimmed by 3 bases and the J gene end by 2 bases; junction bases not matched to a gene: 16. The CDR3 nucleotides are TGTGCCAGCAGTTTCCCAACCCCTCCGACTAGCACCACCTACAATGAGCAGTTCTTC. It encodes CASSFPTPPTSTTYNEQFF.

In its sample, this clonotype was seen many times. The DNA for the CDR3 is TGCGCCAGCAGTGCCGACAGTAATTCACCCCTCCACTTT. Its protein product is CASSADSNSPLHF. This chain joins TRBV10-1 and TRBJ1-6, with a weak D call TRBD1 (5 bases). Looked up from germline, CDR1 is WNHNN and CDR2 is SYGVQD (reference sequence). This CDR3 is 13 amino acids long. V was cut by 4 bases and J by 6 bases, with 7 bases left in between.

V gene TRBV13 combines with J gene TRBJ2-7; TRBD1 agrees at 10 bases. Germline V lookup: CDR1 PRHDT, CDR2 FYEKMQ (reference sequence). The CDR3 is 15 residues long. The ends lost 5 bases at V and 4 bases at J; junction bases unmatched: 8. CDR3 DNA sequence: TGTGCCAGCAGCCTAAACCCGGGACAGGGGTACGAGCAGTACTTC. Protein product: CASSLNPGQGYEQYF.

The genes are TRBV29-1 and TRBJ1-1, with D perhaps matching TRBD1 (6 bases). Germline V lookup: CDR1 SQVTM, CDR2 ANQGSEA. The CDR3 extends over 13 amino acids. V dropped 8 bases and J dropped 4 bases, with 17 bases sitting between them. The CDR3 bases are TGCAGCCACCGGGGGGGCTCGGGCACTGAAGCTTTCTTT. This sequence encodes CSHRGGSGTEAFF. Using reference TRBV29-1 and TRBJ1-1 for the parts outside the CDR3, the full variable domain is SAVISQKPSRDICQRGTSLTIQCQVDSQVTMMFWYRQQPGQSLTLIATANQGSEATYESGFVIDKFPISRPNLTFSTLTVSNMSPEDSSIYLCSHRGGSGTEAFFGQGTRLTVV.

Ten or more counts support this clonotype. The genes are TRBV12-3 or TRBV12-4 and TRBJ1-1, with a possible D match to TRBD1 (5 bases). Trimming removed 6 bases from V and 10 bases from J, with 18 bases in between. The CDR3 length is 13 residues. CDR3 protein: CASSPYSGTGAFF. CDR3 DNA sequence: TGTGCCAGCAGCCCGTACTCCGGGACGGGAGCTTTCTTT.

This chain joins TRBV20-1 and TRBJ2-4; D ambiguous. This CDR3 is 16 amino acids long. The V end was cut by 0 bases, the J end by 0 bases, with 12 bases between. Germline V gene sequence: CDR1 DFQATT, CDR2 SNEGSKA (reference sequence). The CDR3 loop reads CSARDPWALAKNIQYF. CDR3 nucleotides: TGCAGTGCTAGAGATCCTTGGGCCCTAGCCAAAAACATTCAGTACTTC.

This clonotype appeared many times. Written as DNA, the CDR3 is TGTGCCAGCAGCTTCACTGACTCCTATAATTCACCCCTCCACTTT. The encoded protein is CASSFTDSYNSPLHF. V usage is TRBV11-2 and J usage is TRBJ1-6, with D hard to call. V lost 3 bases to trimming and J lost 0 bases, with 6 bases between them. Germline V gene data show CDR1 as SGHAT and CDR2 as FQNNGV. The length of the CDR3 is 15 residues.

This clonotype occurred many times. The V call is TRBV6-5, the J call TRBJ1-4, with TRBD1 identical over 11 bases. V gave up 5 bases and J gave up 3 bases; unmatched junction bases: 11. Per the germline V gene, CDR1 is MNHEY and CDR2 is SVGAGI. The CDR3 covers 18 residues. CDR3: CASSRTGGASVANEKLFF. The CDR3 coding sequence is TGTGCCAGCAGTCGGACAGGGGGCGCGAGTGTAGCTAATGAAAAACTGTTTTTT.